This entry is about one T cell receptor beta chain. The count of this clonotype is one. Its antigen remains unidentified. No quality values exist for individual bases; no much larger clone is one base distant. A single read constitutes weak evidence. The data stem from a study of T-cell memory formation after mild COVID-19 listed by TCRdb under 2021. General notes on the study: TCR sequence clusters from the two donors were largely donor specific. In two donors, T-cell clones that expanded and contracted after mild COVID-19 were followed by sequencing TCRalpha and TCRbeta repertoires longitudinally. Two young, previously healthy adult volunteers, one female and one male, were included in the cohort. Study-level results and caveats: Some responding clones were detected in pre-infection memory, suggesting pre-existing cross-reactive memory T cells joined the SARS-CoV-2 response. Contracting CD4+ clones appeared mostly in the CM and EM memory subsets, whereas CD8+ clones were enriched in EMRA. Clones that contracted from day 15 to 85 showed balanced CD4/CD8 phenotypes, whereas a second wave of clones that expanded from day 15 to 37 leaned towards CD4+. Only two mild cases were covered in the study, and larger cohorts including severe cases with pre-infection samples were considered necessary. SARS-CoV-2 specificity was not confirmed for the second-wave clones peaking on day 37.

The data were produced on an Illumina NovaSeq 6000. TCRalpha and TCRbeta cDNA libraries were constructed by 5'RACE with constant-segment primers, with sample barcodes and unique molecular identifiers being introduced. Trizol reagent was used to extract RNA from every sample. The libraries were amplified in two PCR steps, and the second step added a second sample barcode and Illumina TruSeq adapters. Sequencing of the libraries was done on an Illumina NovaSeq, producing 2 x 150 bp paired-end reads. In the source study's methods: Demultiplexing of reads and collapsing into UMI-guided consensus sequences were performed with migec v1.2.7. Using mixcr v2.1.11, the UMI consensuses were aligned to TRA and TRB V and J templates and assembled into clonotypes. Expanded or contracted clonotypes were those called significant by both edgeR and NoisET, with noise models trained on biological replicates. For edgeR calls, a false discovery rate-adjusted p below 0.01 and a log2 fold-change threshold of 1 were applied. As an exploratory analysis of dynamics, PCA with hierarchical clustering was applied to max-normalized trajectories of the 1000 most abundant clonotypes. Separately sequenced CD4+ and CD8+ repertoires were used to assign the CD4 or CD8 phenotype of responding clones. TCRdb passed the public sequencing reads through fastp at Q25 and MiXCR, retaining productive beta sequences. Each entry merges the rows of one CDR3 protein and shows their most common DNA and genes. What appears here as the V and J calls and clone size reflects TCRdb's work, not the paper's. The sample includes 250,000 to 350,000 distinct CDR3 sequences, with roughly a fifth observed a single time. Of the sample, 20% to 25% is held by the ten largest clones.

Ficoll-Paque density gradient centrifugation was used to isolate PBMCs. The CDR3 covers 14 residues, taking in both the cysteine and the phenylalanine. The sequence is cut down to CDR3 DNA, 42 bases in frame from base 1. Germline trimming amounts to 6 bases on V and 5 bases on J, with 6 as the count of junction bases outside the gene matches. CDR1 and CDR2 are read off the germline V gene as SGHVS and FQNEAQ. Sequenced material: PBMCs or a T cell subset sorted from them (not recorded which). This TCR was sampled from a man between 18 and 35 years old who had mild COVID-19 (a few samples of this study predate the infection). The sample titles of this study are shuffled in the database, so cell type and time point are left out; the donor was told from shared clones. The chain is made from TRBV7-8 and TRBJ2-1; TRBD2 matches 8 bases in the middle. The encoded CDR3 is CASSSERGNNEQFF. The DNA is as follows: TGTGCCAGCAGTTCGGAGCGGGGGAACAATGAGCAGTTCTTC. This CDR3, with the reference TRBV7-8 and TRBJ2-1 proteins standing in past its ends, gives the full variable domain GAGVSQSPRYKVAKRGQDVALRCDPISGHVSLFWYQQALGQGPEFLTYFQNEAQLDKSGLPSDRFFAERPEGSVSTLKIQRTQQEDSAVYLCASSSERGNNEQFFGPGTRLTVL.